This T cell receptor beta chain originates from a study of post-analysis software for immune sequencing data. Study-wide results and limits: Relative to controls, patients had about five TRBV segments at higher frequency, with TRBV5-6, TRBV5-1 and TRBV20-1 among these.

The CDR3 loop spans 16 amino acids. The germline V and J ends were trimmed by 11 bases and 0 bases, with 17 bases remaining between them. From germline, CDR1 is SEHNR and CDR2 FQNEAQ (reference sequence). TCR beta libraries were prepared from cDNA with unique molecular identifiers. TCRdb reprocessed the PCR reads with MiXCR, giving one entry per CDR3 protein. The table lists roughly 200,000 distinct CDR3 sequences, 25% to 35% of them singletons. Notes on this clonotype: No antigen is known for it.

The sequence was collected from a girl under 18 with multiple sclerosis. The sequencing input was blood. The V call is TRBV7-9, the J call TRBJ2-6; D assignment may be TRBD1 or TRBD2 (6 bases each). The CDR3 DNA follows: TGTGCCGGGACAACAGGGACTTTCTCTGGGGCCAACGTCCTGACTTTC. Its protein product is CAGTTGTFSGANVLTF.